This T cell receptor (beta chain) was identified in a study of blood T cell repertoires in COVID-19. About the study: Samples representing acute and convalescent COVID-19 were sourced from the United States, Italy and Spain. In each case, the material was cDNA or gDNA derived from T cells, B-cell-depleted T cells, or PBMCs.

In the source study's methods: The authors estimated nucleated cell counts from reference gene primer amplification. Assay used: immunoSEQ multiplex PCR; TCRdb lists only in-frame clones, some missing. That table supplies the V and J calls and clone size; D and trimming were determined from the DNA. The sample consists of 150,000 to 200,000 clones, roughly 80% of them appearing once. V lost 4 bases, J lost 6 bases, and 13 bases lay in between. This CDR3 comprises 14 residues. The sequenced sample was peripheral blood. The clonotype originates from a man in his sixties with active or convalescent COVID-19. The chain joins TRBV5-3 to TRBJ2-2; D is uncertain. TRBV5-3 is an open reading frame whose function is uncertain. The CDR3 nucleotides are TGTGCCAGAAGCCCCCGTCGGGTATCCGGGGAGCTGTTTTTT. It yields the protein CARSPRRVSGELFF.